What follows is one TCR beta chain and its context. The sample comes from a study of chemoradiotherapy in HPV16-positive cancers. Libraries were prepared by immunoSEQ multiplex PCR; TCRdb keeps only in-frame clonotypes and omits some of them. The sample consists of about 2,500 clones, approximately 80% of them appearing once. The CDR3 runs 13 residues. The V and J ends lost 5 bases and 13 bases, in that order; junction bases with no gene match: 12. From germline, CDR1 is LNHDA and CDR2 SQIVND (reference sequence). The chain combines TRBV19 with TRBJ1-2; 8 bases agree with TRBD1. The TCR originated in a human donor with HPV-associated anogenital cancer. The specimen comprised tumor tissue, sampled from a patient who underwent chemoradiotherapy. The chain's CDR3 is CASSPRDRTTCTF. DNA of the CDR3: TGTGCCAGTAGTCCTCGGGACAGGACGACCTGCACCTTC. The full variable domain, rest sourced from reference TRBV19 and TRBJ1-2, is DGGITQSPKYLFRKEGQNVTLSCEQNLNHDAMYWYRQDPGQGLRLIYYSQIVNDFQKGDIAEGYSVSREKKESFPLTVTSAQKNPTAFYLCASSPRDRTTCTFGSGTRLTVV.